The following is a TCR beta chain sequence with its context. Antigen specificity is unknown. Distinct nucleotide sequences in the sample also encode this CDR3. It was healthy bone marrow donors who served as donors. This specimen comes from a study of cytomegalovirus exposure and HLA in healthy donors. The germline V and J ends were trimmed by 1 base and 0 bases, with 4 bases remaining between them. The CDR3 has 14 residues. CDR1 is SGHAT, CDR2 FQNNGV, per germline. Researchers ran the PCR with 60 Vbeta and 13 Jbeta primers. The protocol was immunoSEQ multiplex PCR, while the TCRdb copy is restricted to in-frame clones and leaves out a portion. There are some 150,000 clones in the sample; more than 80% occur only once, and over 0.65% lies in the top ten. Study-wide findings and caveats: The authors later linked a missense DCLRE1C variant to TCR beta V- and J-gene trimming.

Sequencing was done on a sample of PBMCs. This receptor was identified in a woman between 18 and 29 years old in good health and CMV-seronegative. V and J are TRBV11-2 and TRBJ2-1; D uncertain. The chain's CDR3 is CASSLASSYNEQFF. The CDR3 nucleotides are TGTGCCAGCAGCTTAGCTAGCTCCTACAATGAGCAGTTCTTC. The entire variable domain, with the rest obtained from reference TRBV11-2 and TRBJ2-1, is as follows: EAGVAQSPRYKIIEKRQSVAFWCNPISGHATLYWYQQILGQGPKLLIQFQNNGVVDDSQLPKDRFSAERLKGVDSTLKIQPAKLEDSAVYLCASSLASSYNEQFFGPGTRLTVL.